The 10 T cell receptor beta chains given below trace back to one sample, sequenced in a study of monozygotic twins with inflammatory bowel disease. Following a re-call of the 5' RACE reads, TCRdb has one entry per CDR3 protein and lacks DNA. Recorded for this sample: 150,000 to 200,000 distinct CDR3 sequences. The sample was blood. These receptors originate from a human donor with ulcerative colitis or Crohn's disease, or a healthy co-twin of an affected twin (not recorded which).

CDR3 loop: CASSGTGGNQPQHF. The chain employs TRBV2 and TRBJ1-5; the TCRdb D gene call, TRBD1, has no DNA to confirm it. From germline, CDR1 is SNHLY and CDR2 FYNNEI. The CDR3 runs to 14 residues.

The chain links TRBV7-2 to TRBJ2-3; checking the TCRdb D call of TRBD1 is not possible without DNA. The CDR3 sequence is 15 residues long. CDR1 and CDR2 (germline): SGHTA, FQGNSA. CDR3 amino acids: CASSFRDRGTDTQYF.

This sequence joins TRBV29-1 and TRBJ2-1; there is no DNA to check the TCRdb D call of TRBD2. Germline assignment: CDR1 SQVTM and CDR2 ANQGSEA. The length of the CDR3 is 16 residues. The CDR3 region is CSVEAGGTVAGIEQFF.

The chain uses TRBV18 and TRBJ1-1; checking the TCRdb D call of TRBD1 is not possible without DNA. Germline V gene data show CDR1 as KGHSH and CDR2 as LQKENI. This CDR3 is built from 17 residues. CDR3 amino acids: CASSPRSGTGANTEAFF.

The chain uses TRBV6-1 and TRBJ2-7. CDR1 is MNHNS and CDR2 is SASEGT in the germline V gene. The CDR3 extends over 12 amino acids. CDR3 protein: CASSEMSYEQYF.

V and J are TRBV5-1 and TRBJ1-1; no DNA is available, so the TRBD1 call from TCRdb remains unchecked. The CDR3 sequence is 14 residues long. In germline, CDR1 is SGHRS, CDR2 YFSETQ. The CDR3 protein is CASSHTGGNTEAFF.

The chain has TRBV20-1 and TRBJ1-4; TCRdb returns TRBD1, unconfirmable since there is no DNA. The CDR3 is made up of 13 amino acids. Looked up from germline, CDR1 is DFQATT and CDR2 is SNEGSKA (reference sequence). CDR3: CSARGQGGEKLFF.

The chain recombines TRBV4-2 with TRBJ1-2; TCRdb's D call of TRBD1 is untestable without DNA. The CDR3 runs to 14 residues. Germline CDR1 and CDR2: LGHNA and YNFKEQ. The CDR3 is CASSQDRTGSGYTF.

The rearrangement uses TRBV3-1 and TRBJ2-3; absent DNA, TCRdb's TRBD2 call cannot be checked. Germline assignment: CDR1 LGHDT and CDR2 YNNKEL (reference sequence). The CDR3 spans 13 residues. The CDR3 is CASSPWEGDTQYF.

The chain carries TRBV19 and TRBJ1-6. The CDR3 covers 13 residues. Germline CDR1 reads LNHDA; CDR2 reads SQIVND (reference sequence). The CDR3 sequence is CATSSLWGSPLHF.